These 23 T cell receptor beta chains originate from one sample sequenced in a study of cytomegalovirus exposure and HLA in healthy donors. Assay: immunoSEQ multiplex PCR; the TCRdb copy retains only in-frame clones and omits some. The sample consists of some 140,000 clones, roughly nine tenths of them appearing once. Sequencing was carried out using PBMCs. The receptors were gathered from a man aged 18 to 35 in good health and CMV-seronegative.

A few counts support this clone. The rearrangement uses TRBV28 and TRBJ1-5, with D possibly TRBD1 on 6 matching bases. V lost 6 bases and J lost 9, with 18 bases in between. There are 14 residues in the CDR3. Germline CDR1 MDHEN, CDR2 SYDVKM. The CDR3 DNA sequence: TGTGCCAGCAGCCCCAGGGGAAGGAACACGCCCCAGCATTTT. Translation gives CASSPRGRNTPQHF.

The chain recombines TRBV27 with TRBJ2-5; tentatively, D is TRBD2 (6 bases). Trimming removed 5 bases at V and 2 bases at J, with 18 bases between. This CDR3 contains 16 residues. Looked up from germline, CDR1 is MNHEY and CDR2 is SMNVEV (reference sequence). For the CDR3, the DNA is TGTGCCAGCAGTCCATGGACGGGGGACCCACAAGAGACCCAGTACTTC. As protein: CASSPWTGDPQETQYF.

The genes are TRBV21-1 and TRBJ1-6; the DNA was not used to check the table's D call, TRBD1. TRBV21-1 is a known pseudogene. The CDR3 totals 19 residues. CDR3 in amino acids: CASSKGHRIEISYNSPLHF. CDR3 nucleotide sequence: TGTGCCAGCAGCAAGGGACACCGGATAGAGATTTCCTATAATTCACCCCTCCACTTT.

CDR3 nucleotide sequence: TGTGCCAGCAGTGAAAGCCGTGGCTACACCTTC. Its translation is CASSESRGYTF. This chain connects TRBV6-1 to TRBJ1-2; D not certain. Germline V gene lookup returns CDR1 MNHNS and CDR2 SASEGT. Trimming removed 2 bases from V and 7 bases from J, with 5 bases in between. The CDR3 covers 11 residues.

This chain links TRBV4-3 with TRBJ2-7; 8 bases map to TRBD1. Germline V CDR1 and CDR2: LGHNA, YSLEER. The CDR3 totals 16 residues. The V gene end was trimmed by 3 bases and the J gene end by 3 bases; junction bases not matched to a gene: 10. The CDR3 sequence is CASSHRTGRGLYEQYF. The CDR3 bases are TGCGCCAGCAGCCATCGAACGGGCAGGGGGCTCTACGAGCAGTACTTC.

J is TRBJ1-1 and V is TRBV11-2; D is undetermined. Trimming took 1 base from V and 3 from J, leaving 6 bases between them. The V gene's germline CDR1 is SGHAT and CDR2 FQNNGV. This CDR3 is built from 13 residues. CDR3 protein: CASSLGYYTEAFF. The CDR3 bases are TGTGCCAGCAGCTTAGGGTACTACACTGAAGCTTTCTTT.

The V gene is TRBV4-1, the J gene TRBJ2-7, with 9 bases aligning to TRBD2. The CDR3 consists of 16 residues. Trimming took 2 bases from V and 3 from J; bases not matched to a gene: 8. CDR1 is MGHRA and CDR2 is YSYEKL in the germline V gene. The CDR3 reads CASSQYGREGVYEQYF. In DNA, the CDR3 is TGCGCCAGCAGCCAATATGGGCGGGAGGGGGTCTACGAGCAGTACTTC.

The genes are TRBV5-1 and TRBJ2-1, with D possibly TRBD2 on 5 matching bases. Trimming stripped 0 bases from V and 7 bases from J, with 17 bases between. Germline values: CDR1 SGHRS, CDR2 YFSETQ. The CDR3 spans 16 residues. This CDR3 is CASSLGPRLSGNEQFF. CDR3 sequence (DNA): TGCGCCAGCAGCTTGGGACCCCGACTGTCGGGGAATGAGCAGTTCTTC. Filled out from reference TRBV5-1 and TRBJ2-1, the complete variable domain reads KAGVTQTPRYLIKTRGQQVTLSCSPISGHRSVSWYQQTPGQGLQFLFEYFSETQRNKGNFPGRFSGRQFSNSRSEMNVSTLELGDSALYLCASSLGPRLSGNEQFFGPGTRLTVL.

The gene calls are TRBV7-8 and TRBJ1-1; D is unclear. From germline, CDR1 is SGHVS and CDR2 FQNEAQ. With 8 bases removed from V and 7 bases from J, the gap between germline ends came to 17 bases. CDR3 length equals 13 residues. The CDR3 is CASARDRYGEAFF. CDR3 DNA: TGTGCCAGCGCAAGAGATCGGTACGGTGAAGCTTTCTTT.

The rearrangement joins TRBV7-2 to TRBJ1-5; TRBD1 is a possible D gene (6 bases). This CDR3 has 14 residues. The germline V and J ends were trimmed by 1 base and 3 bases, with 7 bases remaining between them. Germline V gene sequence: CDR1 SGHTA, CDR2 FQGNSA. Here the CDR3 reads CASSLDRDNQPQHF. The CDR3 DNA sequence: TGTGCCAGCAGCTTAGACAGGGACAATCAGCCCCAGCATTTT.

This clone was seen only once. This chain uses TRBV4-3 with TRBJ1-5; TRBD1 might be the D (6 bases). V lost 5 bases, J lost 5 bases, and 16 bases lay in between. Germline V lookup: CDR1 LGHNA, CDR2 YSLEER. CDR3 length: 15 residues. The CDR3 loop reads CASSTSLRTDQPQHF. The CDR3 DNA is TGCGCCAGCAGCACATCACTGAGGACAGATCAGCCCCAGCATTTT.

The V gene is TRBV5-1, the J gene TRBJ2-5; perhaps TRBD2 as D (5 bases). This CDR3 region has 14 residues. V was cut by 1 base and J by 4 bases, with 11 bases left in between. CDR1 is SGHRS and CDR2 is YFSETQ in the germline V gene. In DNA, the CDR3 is TGCGCCAGCAGCTTGATGGCTAGCTTAGAGACCCAGTACTTC. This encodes CASSLMASLETQYF.

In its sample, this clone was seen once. CDR3 sequence: CASIRRGGADQPQHF. The DNA of the CDR3 is TGTGCCAGCATACGACGGGGGGGCGCGGATCAGCCCCAGCATTTT. The chain couples TRBV6-1 to TRBJ1-5; D perhaps matches TRBD1 (6 bases). Trimming removed 7 bases at V and 5 bases at J, with 18 bases between. Per germline, CDR1 MNHNS and CDR2 SASEGT. CDR3 size: 15 residues.

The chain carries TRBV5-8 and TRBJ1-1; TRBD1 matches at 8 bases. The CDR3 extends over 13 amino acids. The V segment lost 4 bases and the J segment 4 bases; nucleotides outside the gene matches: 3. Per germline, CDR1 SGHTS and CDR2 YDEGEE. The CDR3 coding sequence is TGTGCCAGCAGCCTAGACAGGGGCACTGAAGCTTTCTTT. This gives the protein CASSLDRGTEAFF.

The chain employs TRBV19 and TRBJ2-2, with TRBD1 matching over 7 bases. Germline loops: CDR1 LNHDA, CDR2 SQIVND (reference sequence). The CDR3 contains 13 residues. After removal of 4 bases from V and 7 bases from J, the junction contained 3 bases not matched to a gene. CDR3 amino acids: CASSRGTVGELFF. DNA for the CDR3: TGTGCCAGTAGTAGAGGGACAGTCGGGGAGCTGTTTTTT.

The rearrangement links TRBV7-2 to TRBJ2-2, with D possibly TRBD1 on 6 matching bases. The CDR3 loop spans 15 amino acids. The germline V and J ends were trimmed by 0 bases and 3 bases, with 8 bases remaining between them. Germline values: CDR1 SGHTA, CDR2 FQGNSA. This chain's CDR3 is CASSLAGQYTGELFF. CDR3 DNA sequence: TGTGCCAGCAGCTTAGCTGGACAGTACACCGGGGAGCTGTTTTTT.

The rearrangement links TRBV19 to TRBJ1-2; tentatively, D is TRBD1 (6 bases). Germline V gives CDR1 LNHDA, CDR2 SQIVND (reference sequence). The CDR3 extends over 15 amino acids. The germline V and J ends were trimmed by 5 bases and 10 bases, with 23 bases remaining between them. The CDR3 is CASSPGQGLLRVYTF. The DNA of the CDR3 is TGTGCCAGTAGTCCGGGACAAGGCCTTCTTCGTGTCTACACCTTC. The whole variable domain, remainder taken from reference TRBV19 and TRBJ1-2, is DGGITQSPKYLFRKEGQNVTLSCEQNLNHDAMYWYRQDPGQGLRLIYYSQIVNDFQKGDIAEGYSVSREKKESFPLTVTSAQKNPTAFYLCASSPGQGLLRVYTFGSGTRLTVV.

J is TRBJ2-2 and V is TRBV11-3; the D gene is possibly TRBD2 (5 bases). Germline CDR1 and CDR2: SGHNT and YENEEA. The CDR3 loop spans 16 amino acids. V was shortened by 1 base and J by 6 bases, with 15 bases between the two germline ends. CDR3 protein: CASSLVREGFPGELFF. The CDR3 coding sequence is TGTGCCAGCAGCTTAGTACGGGAAGGGTTCCCCGGGGAGCTGTTTTTT.

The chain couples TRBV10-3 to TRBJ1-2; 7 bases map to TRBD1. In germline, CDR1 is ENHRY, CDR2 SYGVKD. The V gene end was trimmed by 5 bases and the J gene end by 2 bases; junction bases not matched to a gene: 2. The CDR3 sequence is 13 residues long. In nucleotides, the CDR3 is TGTGCCATCAGTCAGGGGGAGAACTATGGCTACACCTTC. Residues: CAISQGENYGYTF.

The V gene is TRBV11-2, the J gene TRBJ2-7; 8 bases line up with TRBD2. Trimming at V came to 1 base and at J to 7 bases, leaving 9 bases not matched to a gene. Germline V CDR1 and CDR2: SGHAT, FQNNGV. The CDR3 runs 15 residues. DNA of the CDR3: TGTGCCAGCAGCTTAGGGACTAGCATGGGGGAGGAGCAGTACTTC. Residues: CASSLGTSMGEEQYF.

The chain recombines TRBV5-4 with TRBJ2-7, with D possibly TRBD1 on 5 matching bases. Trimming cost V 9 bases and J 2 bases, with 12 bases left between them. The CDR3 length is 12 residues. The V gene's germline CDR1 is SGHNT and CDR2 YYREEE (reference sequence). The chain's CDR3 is CATGRQPYEQYF. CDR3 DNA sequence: TGTGCCACTGGGCGACAGCCCTACGAGCAGTACTTC.

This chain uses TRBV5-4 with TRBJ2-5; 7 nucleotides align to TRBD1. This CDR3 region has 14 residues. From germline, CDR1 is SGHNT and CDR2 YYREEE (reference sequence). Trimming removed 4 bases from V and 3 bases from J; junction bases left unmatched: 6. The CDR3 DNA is TGTGCCAGCAGCCGATCCGGGACAGAAGAGACCCAGTACTTC. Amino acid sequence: CASSRSGTEETQYF.

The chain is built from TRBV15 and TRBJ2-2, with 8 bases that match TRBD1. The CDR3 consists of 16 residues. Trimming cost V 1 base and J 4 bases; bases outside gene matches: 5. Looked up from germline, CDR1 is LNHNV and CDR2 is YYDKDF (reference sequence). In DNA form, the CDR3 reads TGTGCCACCAGCAGAGGAGGGACAGGCGGCACCGGGGAGCTGTTTTTT. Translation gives CATSRGGTGGTGELFF.